A single sample gave rise to the 23 T cell receptor beta chains below, sequenced in a study of blood T cells in healthy people across ages. With a J-beta primer mix and a sample-barcoded 5' primer, a second PCR ran about 6 to 11 cycles. TCRdb passed the 5' RACE reads through MiXCR, listing each CDR3 protein once. The sample records about 780,000 distinct CDR3 sequences, 35% to 50% being singletons. The sequenced sample consisted of blood. The receptors originated from a man older than 75 in good health.

The chain couples TRBV20-1 to TRBJ2-5, with 12 bases fitting TRBD2. V lost 4 bases to trimming and J lost 11 bases; unmatched junction nucleotides: 14. The germline gives CDR1 DFQATT, CDR2 SNEGSKA (reference sequence). The CDR3 length is 15 residues. The CDR3 loop reads CSANAGTSGPGEQYF. The CDR3 bases are TGCAGTGCTAATGCGGGGACTAGCGGGCCGGGGGAGCAGTACTTC.

In this sample, this clonotype turned up a few times. The V and J genes are TRBV27 and TRBJ1-4, with 10 bases fitting TRBD1. J lost 9 bases, V lost 3 bases, and 7 bases had no gene match. The germline V gene encodes CDR1 MNHEY and CDR2 SMNVEV (reference sequence). This CDR3 is built from 15 residues. The CDR3 region is CASSFSGTGEQKLFF. DNA for the CDR3: TGTGCCAGCAGTTTCTCCGGGACAGGGGAGCAAAAACTGTTTTTT.

V and J are TRBV10-3 and TRBJ1-5; no definite D call. Germline assignment: CDR1 ENHRY and CDR2 SYGVKD. This CDR3 has 12 residues. V was shortened by 11 bases and J by 2 bases, with 10 bases between the two germline ends. The CDR3 region is CAGGTGNQPQHF. The CDR3 DNA reads TGTGCCGGAGGAACAGGCAATCAGCCCCAGCATTTT.

This clonotype was detected ten times or more. The rearrangement links TRBV6-1 to TRBJ2-1; 12 positions agree with TRBD1. V lost 0 bases and J lost 5; bases outside the gene matches: 8. Germline CDR1 and CDR2: MNHNS and SASEGT. The CDR3 is 18 residues long. CDR3 region: CASSEARVGQGANNEQFF. The DNA for the CDR3 is TGTGCCAGCAGTGAAGCCAGAGTGGGACAGGGGGCAAACAATGAGCAGTTCTTC.

V usage is TRBV10-3 and J usage is TRBJ2-6; D gene ambiguous. The germline CDR1 and CDR2 sequences are ENHRY and SYGVKD. The CDR3 has 17 amino acids. Trimming left V 3 bases short and J 2 bases short, with 14 bases between. The CDR3: CAISDDTIGAGANVLTF. In DNA form, the CDR3 reads TGTGCCATCAGTGATGATACGATAGGTGCTGGGGCCAACGTCCTGACTTTC.

This clonotype was seen a handful of times. The chain links TRBV24-1 to TRBJ2-5; 13 positions match TRBD2. Germline trimming cut 3 bases from V and 0 bases from J; bases unmatched to any gene: 15. This CDR3 has 21 amino acids. Per germline, CDR1 KGHDR and CDR2 SFDVKD. The CDR3: CATSDRGTLGLAGQYQETQYF. DNA of the CDR3: TGTGCCACCAGTGATAGGGGGACATTGGGACTAGCGGGGCAGTACCAAGAGACCCAGTACTTC.

This clonotype was detected many times. This chain connects TRBV20-1 to TRBJ1-1; TRBD1 aligns across 9 bases. There are 13 residues in the CDR3. After removal of 5 bases from V and 5 bases from J, the junction contained 6 bases not matched to a gene. CDR1 is DFQATT, CDR2 SNEGSKA, per germline (reference sequence). As DNA, the CDR3 is TGCAGTGCTGGAGGACAGGGGAGTACTGAAGCTTTCTTT. This codes for CSAGGQGSTEAFF.

The rearrangement joins TRBV28 to TRBJ2-7, with TRBD1 matching over 8 bases. Germline CDR1 MDHEN, CDR2 SYDVKM. This CDR3 is built from 15 residues. The ends lost 0 bases at V and 3 bases at J; junction bases unmatched: 4. CDR3 in DNA: TGTGCCAGCAGTTTATGGACAGGGGCAGACTACGAGCAGTACTTC. The encoded protein is CASSLWTGADYEQYF.

With regard to this clonotype: A read error may account for a junction end that differs from germline. The gene calls are TRBV29-1 and TRBJ2-1; perhaps TRBD2 as D (6 bases). Looked up from germline, CDR1 is SQVTM and CDR2 is ANQGSEA. The CDR3 length is 15 residues. The CDR3 sequence: CSGDAGVGDYNEQFF. The CDR3 DNA reads TGTAGCGGTGACGCCGGGGTAGGCGATTACAATGAGCAGTTCTTC.

The V and J genes are TRBV27 and TRBJ2-7; 10 bases line up with TRBD2. With 10 bases clipped from V and 7 bases from J, the junction kept 16 bases outside the gene matches. The CDR3 extends over 15 amino acids. Germline loops: CDR1 MNHEY, CDR2 SMNVEV (reference sequence). DNA of the CDR3: TGTGCCACCTGTCCCCTAGCGGGAGATATGCATGAGCAGTACTTC. Its protein product is CATCPLAGDMHEQYF.

This clonotype was counted once. The chain employs TRBV7-8 and TRBJ2-5; D unclear. Near its end, the DNA agrees better with TRBJ2-7, so the J call may be wrong. There are 16 residues in the CDR3. CDR1 and CDR2 from the germline V gene are SGHVS and FQNEAQ. The CDR3 nucleotides are TGTGCCAGCAGCTTAGCGCTTGCAGTTTATTCCAACGAGCAGTACTTC. Amino acid sequence: CASSLALAVYSNEQYF.

This chain connects TRBV28 to TRBJ1-5; D is unclear. In germline, CDR1 is MDHEN, CDR2 SYDVKM. Trimming cost V 5 bases and J 9 bases, with 8 bases left between them. CDR3 length: 11 amino acids. The CDR3 is CASSTAWPQHF. CDR3 nucleotides: TGTGCCAGCAGTACAGCTTGGCCCCAGCATTTT.

The V call is TRBV7-6, the J call TRBJ2-3; D not resolved. Germline CDR1 is SGHVS and CDR2 is FNYEAQ. The CDR3 totals 13 residues. V lost 8 bases to trimming and J lost 11 bases, with 20 bases between them. CDR3 in amino acids: CASAHSAVFGQYF. CDR3 DNA: TGTGCCAGCGCCCACTCTGCGGTTTTTGGGCAGTATTTT.

The rearrangement links TRBV5-5 to TRBJ1-5; D is undetermined. Germline V gene lookup returns CDR1 SGHKS and CDR2 YYEKEE (reference sequence). CDR3 length equals 15 residues. The V gene lost 4 bases and the J gene lost 7 bases, with 18 bases spanning the gap. The CDR3 region is CASSLETTSWQPQHF. The CDR3 region has the DNA TGTGCCAGCAGCCTGGAAACGACAAGTTGGCAGCCCCAGCATTTT. Full variable domain (rest looked up from reference TRBV5-5 and TRBJ1-5): DAGVTQSPTHLIKTRGQQVTLRCSPISGHKSVSWYQQVLGQGPQFIFQYYEKEERGRGNFPDRFSARQFPNYSSELNVNALLLGDSALYLCASSLETTSWQPQHFGDGTRLSIL.

There are a few counts of this clonotype. This chain connects TRBV9 to TRBJ1-1, with 7 bases identical to TRBD1. With V trimmed by 4 bases and J by 3 bases, 12 bases remained unmatched. This CDR3 has 16 residues. Germline CDR1 and CDR2: SGDLS and YYNGEE. CDR3 nucleotide sequence: TGTGCCAGCAGCCGAAGTCCGGGACAGCTTGACACTGAAGCTTTCTTT. Translation gives CASSRSPGQLDTEAFF.

The V gene is TRBV12-3 or TRBV12-4, the J gene TRBJ1-4; unclear D gene. The CDR3 runs to 13 residues. V was trimmed by 2 bases and J by 5 bases, leaving 6 bases between them. CDR3 nucleotide sequence: TGTGCCAGCAGTTTACACCCGAATGAAAAACTGTTTTTT. Protein product: CASSLHPNEKLFF.

The rearrangement joins TRBV5-1 to TRBJ2-6; the D is unclear. The CDR3 has 18 amino acids. The germline V gene encodes CDR1 SGHRS and CDR2 YFSETQ. V shed 0 bases and J shed 0 bases, with 13 bases lying between them. The CDR3 nucleotides are TGCGCCAGCAGCTTGGGGAGTCCGGACCTCTCTGGGGCCAACGTCCTGACTTTC. As protein: CASSLGSPDLSGANVLTF. Supplemented by reference TRBV5-1 and TRBJ2-6, the full variable domain reads KAGVTQTPRYLIKTRGQQVTLSCSPISGHRSVSWYQQTPGQGLQFLFEYFSETQRNKGNFPGRFSGRQFSNSRSEMNVSTLELGDSALYLCASSLGSPDLSGANVLTFGAGSRLTVL.

In this sample, this clonotype turned up a few times. The genes are TRBV20-1 and TRBJ2-7; 7 bases match TRBD1. Germline CDR1 and CDR2: DFQATT and SNEGSKA (reference sequence). The junction had 6 bases not matched to a gene; V was cut back by 5 bases and J by 2 bases. The CDR3 covers 13 residues. The CDR3 DNA sequence: TGCAGTGCTCCGACAGGGATCGCCTACGAGCAGTACTTC. Translated, it gives CSAPTGIAYEQYF.

V is TRBV7-3 and J is TRBJ2-1; 8 bases are a match to TRBD2. The CDR3 contains 16 residues. Unmatched junction bases numbered 9, after V lost 8 bases and J lost 0 bases. Germline lookup yields CDR1 SGHTA and CDR2 FQGTGA. DNA for the CDR3: TGTGCCAGCGGCCCTCAGCGGGAGAGCTCCTACAATGAGCAGTTCTTC. Translated: CASGPQRESSYNEQFF.

This clonotype has a handful of counts. J is TRBJ2-7 and V is TRBV27; no definite D call. V lost 0 bases to trimming and J lost 0 bases, with 9 bases between them. This CDR3 spans 15 amino acids. Germline V gene lookup returns CDR1 MNHEY and CDR2 SMNVEV (reference sequence). The CDR3 coding sequence is TGTGCCAGCAGTTTATCGAAGCCAGGCTCCTACGAGCAGTACTTC. Its translation is CASSLSKPGSYEQYF.

The chain carries TRBV12-3 or TRBV12-4 and TRBJ1-1; the D is unclear. This CDR3 is built from 13 residues. V gave up 2 bases and J gave up 2 bases, with 6 bases separating them. In nucleotides, the CDR3 is TGTGCCAGCAGTTTAAACAGTAACACTGAAGCTTTCTTT. This translates into CASSLNSNTEAFF.

This clonotype was seen only a few times. J is TRBJ2-7 and V is TRBV7-2; 8 nucleotides line up with TRBD1. V was pared by 5 bases and J by 6 bases, with 6 bases of the junction left unmatched. The CDR3 runs to 13 residues. Germline values: CDR1 SGHTA, CDR2 FQGNSA. The CDR3 sequence is CASSRTGSFEQYF. CDR3 DNA: TGTGCCAGCAGCCGGACAGGGAGTTTCGAGCAGTACTTC.

The V and J genes are TRBV6-5 and TRBJ1-5; D not certain. Germline-derived CDR1 and CDR2 are MNHEY and SVGAGI. Trimming removed 6 bases from V and 0 bases from J, with 15 bases in between. This CDR3 is built from 16 residues. The CDR3 coding sequence is TGTGCCAGCAGCTCCCTAGCCACGGATAGCAATCAGCCCCAGCATTTT. Amino acids: CASSSLATDSNQPQHF.